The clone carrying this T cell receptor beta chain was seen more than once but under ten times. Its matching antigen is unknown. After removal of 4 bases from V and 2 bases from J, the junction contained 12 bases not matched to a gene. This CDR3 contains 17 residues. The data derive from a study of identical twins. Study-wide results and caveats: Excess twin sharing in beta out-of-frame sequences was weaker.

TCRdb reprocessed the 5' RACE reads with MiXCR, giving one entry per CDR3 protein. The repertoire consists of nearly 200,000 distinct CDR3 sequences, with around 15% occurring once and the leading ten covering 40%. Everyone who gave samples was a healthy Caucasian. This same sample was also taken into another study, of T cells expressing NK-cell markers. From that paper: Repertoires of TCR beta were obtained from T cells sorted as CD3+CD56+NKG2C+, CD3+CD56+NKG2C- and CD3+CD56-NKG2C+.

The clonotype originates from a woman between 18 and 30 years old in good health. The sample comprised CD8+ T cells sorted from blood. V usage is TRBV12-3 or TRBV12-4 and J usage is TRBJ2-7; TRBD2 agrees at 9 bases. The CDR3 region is CASSSPLRGGGAYEQYF. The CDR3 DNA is TGTGCCAGCAGTTCCCCCCTCCGCGGCGGGGGGGCCTACGAGCAGTACTTC.